This TCR beta chain came from a study of blood T cell repertoires in COVID-19. Study at large: Material from acute and convalescent COVID-19 was sourced from the United States, Italy and Spain.

Authors' analysis steps: For nucleated cells, counts were estimated from reference gene primer amplification. Data came from immunoSEQ multiplex PCR; TCRdb stores just in-frame clones and leaves some out. Clone size and the V and J calls come from that table; the DNA yielded D and trimming. The profile shows under 55,000 clones, more than 80% of them singletons. The specimen was peripheral blood. This TCR derives from a human donor in a cohort sampled during active COVID-19.

In DNA form, the CDR3 reads TGTGCCAGCAGCCAAGAGAAGGGGGTATTTAGTGCTGGGGCCAACGTCCTGACTTTC. Its translation: CASSQEKGVFSAGANVLTF. The V call is TRBV4-2, the J call TRBJ2-6, with D possibly being TRBD1 (6 bases). The CDR3 extends over 19 amino acids. Germline assignment: CDR1 LGHNA and CDR2 YNFKEQ. The ends were cut back, 0 bases at V and 2 bases at J, with 17 bases in the middle.